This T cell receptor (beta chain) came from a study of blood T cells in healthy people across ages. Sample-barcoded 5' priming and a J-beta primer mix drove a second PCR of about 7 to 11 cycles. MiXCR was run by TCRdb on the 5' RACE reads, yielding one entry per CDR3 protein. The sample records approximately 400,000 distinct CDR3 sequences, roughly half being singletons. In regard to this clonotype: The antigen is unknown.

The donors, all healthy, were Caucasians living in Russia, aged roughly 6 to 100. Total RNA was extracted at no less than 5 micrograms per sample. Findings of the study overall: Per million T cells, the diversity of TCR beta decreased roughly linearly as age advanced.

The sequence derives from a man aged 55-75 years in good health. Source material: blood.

The CDR3 DNA is TGTGCCAGCGGCGGGGGAACAGGGTGGAATTCACCCCTCCACTTT. Translating gives CASGGGTGWNSPLHF. The chain combines TRBV9 with TRBJ1-6; D is possibly TRBD1 (6 bases). This CDR3 comprises 15 residues. In germline, CDR1 is SGDLS, CDR2 YYNGEE. V gave up 7 bases and J gave up 7 bases, with 18 bases separating them.